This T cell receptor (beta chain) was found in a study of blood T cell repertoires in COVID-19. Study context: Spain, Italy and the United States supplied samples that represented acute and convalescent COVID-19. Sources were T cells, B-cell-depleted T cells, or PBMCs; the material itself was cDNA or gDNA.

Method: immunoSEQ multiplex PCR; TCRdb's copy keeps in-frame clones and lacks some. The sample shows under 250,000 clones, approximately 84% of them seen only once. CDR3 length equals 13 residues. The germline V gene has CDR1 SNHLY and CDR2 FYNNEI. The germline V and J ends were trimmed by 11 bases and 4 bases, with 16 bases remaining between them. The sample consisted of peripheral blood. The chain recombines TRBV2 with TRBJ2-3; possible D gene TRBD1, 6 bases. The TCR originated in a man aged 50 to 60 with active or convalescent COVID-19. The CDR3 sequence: CAGSGGRSDTQYF. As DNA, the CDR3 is TGTGCCGGATCTGGGGGCAGATCAGATACGCAGTATTTT.